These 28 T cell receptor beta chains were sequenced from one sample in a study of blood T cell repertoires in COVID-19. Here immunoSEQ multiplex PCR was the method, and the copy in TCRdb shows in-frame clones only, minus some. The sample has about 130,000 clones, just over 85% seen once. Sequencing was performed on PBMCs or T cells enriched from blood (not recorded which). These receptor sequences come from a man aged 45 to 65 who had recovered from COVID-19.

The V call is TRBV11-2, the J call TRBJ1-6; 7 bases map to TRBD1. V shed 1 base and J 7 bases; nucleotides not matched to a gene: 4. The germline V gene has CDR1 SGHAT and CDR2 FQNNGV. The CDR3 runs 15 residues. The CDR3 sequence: CASSLVETGNSPLHF. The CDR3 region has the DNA TGTGCCAGCAGCTTAGTCGAGACAGGGAATTCACCCCTCCACTTT. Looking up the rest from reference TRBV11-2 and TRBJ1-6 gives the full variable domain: EAGVAQSPRYKIIEKRQSVAFWCNPISGHATLYWYQQILGQGPKLLIQFQNNGVVDDSQLPKDRFSAERLKGVDSTLKIQPAKLEDSAVYLCASSLVETGNSPLHFGNGTRLTVT.

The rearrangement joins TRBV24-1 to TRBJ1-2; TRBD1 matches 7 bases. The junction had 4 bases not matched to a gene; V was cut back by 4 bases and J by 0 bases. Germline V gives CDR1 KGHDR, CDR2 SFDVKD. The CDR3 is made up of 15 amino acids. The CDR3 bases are TGTGCCACCAGTGAGACCGGGACAGCTAACTATGGCTACACCTTC. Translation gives CATSETGTANYGYTF.

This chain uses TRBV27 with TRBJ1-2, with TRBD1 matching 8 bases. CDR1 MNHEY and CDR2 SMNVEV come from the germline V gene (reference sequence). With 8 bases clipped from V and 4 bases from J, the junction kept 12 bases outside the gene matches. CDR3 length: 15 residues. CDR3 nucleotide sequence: TGTGCCAGCTCCCCCGGACAGGGCATACCCTATGGCTACACCTTC. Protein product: CASSPGQGIPYGYTF.

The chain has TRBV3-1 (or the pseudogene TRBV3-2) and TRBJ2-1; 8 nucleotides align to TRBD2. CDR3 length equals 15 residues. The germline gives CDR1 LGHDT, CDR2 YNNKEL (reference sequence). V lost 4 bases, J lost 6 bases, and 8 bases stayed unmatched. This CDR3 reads CASSPRFGGGNEQFF. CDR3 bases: TGTGCCAGCAGCCCTAGGTTCGGGGGGGGCAATGAGCAGTTCTTC.

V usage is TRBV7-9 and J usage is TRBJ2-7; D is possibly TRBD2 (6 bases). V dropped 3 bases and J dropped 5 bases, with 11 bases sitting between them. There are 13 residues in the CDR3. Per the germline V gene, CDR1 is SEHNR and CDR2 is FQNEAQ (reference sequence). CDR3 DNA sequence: TGTGCCAGCAGCTTGGCTAGCGCCAACGAGCAGTACTTC. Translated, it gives CASSLASANEQYF.

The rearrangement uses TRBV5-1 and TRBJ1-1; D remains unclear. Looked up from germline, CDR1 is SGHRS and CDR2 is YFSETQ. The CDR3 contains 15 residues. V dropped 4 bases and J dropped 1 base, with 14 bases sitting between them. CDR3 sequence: CASSALPTGNTEAFF. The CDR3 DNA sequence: TGCGCCAGCAGCGCACTCCCGACGGGGAACACTGAAGCTTTCTTT. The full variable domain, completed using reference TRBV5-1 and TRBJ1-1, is KAGVTQTPRYLIKTRGQQVTLSCSPISGHRSVSWYQQTPGQGLQFLFEYFSETQRNKGNFPGRFSGRQFSNSRSEMNVSTLELGDSALYLCASSALPTGNTEAFFGQGTRLTVV.

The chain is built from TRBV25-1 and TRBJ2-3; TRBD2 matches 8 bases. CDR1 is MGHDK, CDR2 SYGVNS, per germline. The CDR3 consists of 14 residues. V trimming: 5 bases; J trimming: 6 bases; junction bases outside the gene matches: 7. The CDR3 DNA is TGTGCCAGCAGTAGCGGGAGCAAAGTCGATACGCAGTATTTT. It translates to CASSSGSKVDTQYF.

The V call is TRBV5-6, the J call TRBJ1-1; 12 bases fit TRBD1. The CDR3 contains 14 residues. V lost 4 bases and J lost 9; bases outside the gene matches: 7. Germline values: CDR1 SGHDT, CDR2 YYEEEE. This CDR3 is CASSPGTGGAKAFF. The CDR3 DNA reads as TGTGCCAGCAGCCCCGGGACAGGGGGCGCGAAAGCTTTCTTT.

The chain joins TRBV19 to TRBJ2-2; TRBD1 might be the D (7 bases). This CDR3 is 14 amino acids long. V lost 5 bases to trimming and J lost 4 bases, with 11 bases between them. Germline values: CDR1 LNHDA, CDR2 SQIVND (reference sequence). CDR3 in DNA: TGTGCCAGTAGTGGCAGGGGGGTCACCGGGGAGCTGTTTTTT. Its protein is CASSGRGVTGELFF.

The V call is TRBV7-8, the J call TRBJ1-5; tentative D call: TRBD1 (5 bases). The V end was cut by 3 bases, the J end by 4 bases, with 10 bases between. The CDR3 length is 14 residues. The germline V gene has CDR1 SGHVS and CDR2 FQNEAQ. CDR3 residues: CASSFGGKNQPQHF. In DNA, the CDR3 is TGTGCCAGCAGCTTCGGGGGGAAGAATCAGCCCCAGCATTTT.

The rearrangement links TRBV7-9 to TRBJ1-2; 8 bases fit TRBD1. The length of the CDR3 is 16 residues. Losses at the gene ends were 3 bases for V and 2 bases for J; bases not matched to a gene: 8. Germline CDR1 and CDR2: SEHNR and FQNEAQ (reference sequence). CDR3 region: CASSLGGTGGNYGYTF. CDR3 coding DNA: TGTGCCAGCAGCTTGGGAGGGACAGGTGGAAACTATGGCTACACCTTC.

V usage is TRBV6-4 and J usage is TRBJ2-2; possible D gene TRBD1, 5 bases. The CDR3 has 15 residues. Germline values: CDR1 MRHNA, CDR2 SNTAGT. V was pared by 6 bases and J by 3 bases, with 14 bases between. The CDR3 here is CASSPDRGDTGELFF. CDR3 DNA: TGTGCCAGCAGCCCTGACAGAGGAGACACCGGGGAGCTGTTTTTT.

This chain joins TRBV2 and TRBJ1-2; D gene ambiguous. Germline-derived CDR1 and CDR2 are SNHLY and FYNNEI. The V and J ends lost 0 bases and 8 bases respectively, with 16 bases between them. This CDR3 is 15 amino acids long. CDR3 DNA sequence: TGTGCCAGCAGTGAAGCTGTGTGGGCGTCGTGGGGCTACACCTTC. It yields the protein CASSEAVWASWGYTF.

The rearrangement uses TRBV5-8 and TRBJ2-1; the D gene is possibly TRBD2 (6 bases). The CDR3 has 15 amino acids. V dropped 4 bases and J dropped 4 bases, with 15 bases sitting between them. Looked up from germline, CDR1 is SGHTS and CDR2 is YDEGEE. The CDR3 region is CASSRGTAEYNEQFF. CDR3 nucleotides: TGTGCCAGCAGCCGGGGGACGGCGGAATACAATGAGCAGTTCTTC.

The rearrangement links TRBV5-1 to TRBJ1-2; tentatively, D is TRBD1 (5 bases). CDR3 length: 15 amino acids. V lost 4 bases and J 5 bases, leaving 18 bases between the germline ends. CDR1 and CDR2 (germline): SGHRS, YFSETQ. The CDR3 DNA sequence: TGCGCCAGCAGCGTAACAGGAGGGCGGTCGTATGGCTACACCTTC. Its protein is CASSVTGGRSYGYTF.

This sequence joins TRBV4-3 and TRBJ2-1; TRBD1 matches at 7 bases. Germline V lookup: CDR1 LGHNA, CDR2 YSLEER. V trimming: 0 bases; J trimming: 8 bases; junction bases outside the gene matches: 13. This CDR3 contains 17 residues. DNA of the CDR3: TGCGCCAGCAGCCAAGACGGGGCAGGGGGACCTTATGATGAGCAGTTCTTC. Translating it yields CASSQDGAGGPYDEQFF.

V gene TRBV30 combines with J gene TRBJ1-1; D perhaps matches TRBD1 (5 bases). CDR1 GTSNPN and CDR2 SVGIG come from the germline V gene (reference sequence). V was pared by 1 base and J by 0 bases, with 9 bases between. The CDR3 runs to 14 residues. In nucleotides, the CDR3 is TGTGCCTGGAGTGCGGACACCCTGAACACTGAAGCTTTCTTT. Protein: CAWSADTLNTEAFF.

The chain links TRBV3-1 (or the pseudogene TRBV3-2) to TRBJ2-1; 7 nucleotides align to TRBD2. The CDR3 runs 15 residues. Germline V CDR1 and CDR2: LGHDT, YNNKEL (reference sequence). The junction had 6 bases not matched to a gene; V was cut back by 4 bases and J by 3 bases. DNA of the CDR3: TGTGCCAGCAGCCTCGGGGGAGGGGTCTACAATGAGCAGTTCTTC. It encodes CASSLGGGVYNEQFF.

CDR3 nucleotide sequence: TGTGCCAGCTCACCGGACAGGAACACCGGGGAGCTGTTTTTT. This gives the protein CASSPDRNTGELFF. V is TRBV18 and J is TRBJ2-2; D possibly corresponds to TRBD1 (6 bases). V lost 3 bases to trimming and J lost 1 base, with 6 bases between them. From germline, CDR1 is KGHSH and CDR2 LQKENI. This CDR3 has 14 amino acids.

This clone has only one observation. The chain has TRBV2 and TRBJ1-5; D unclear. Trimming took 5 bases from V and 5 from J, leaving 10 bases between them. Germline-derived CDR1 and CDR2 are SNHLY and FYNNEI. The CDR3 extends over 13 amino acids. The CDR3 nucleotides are TGTGCCAGCAGTCGGGAGATAGATCAGCCCCAGCATTTT. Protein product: CASSREIDQPQHF.

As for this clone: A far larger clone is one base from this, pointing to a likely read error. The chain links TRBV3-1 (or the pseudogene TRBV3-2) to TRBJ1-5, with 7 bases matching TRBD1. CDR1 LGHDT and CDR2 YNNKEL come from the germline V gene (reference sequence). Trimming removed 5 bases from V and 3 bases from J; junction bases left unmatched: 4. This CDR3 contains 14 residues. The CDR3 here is CASSEGQINQPQHF. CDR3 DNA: TGTGCCAGCAGCGAGGGACAGATCAATCAGCCCCAGCATTTT.

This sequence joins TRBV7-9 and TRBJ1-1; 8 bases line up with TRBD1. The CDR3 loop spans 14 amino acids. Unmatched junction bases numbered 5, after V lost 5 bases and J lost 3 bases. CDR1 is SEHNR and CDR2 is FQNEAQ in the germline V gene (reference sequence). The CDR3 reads CASSLAGGYTEAFF. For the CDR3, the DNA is TGTGCCAGCAGCCTGGCAGGGGGCTACACTGAAGCTTTCTTT.

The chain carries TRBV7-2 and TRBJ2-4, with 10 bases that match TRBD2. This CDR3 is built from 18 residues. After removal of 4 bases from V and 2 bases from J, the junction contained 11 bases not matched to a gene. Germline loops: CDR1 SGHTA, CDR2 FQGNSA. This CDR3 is CASSSSGGGLVTKNIQYF. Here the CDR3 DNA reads TGTGCCAGCAGCTCCAGCGGGGGGGGACTGGTGACCAAAAACATTCAGTACTTC.

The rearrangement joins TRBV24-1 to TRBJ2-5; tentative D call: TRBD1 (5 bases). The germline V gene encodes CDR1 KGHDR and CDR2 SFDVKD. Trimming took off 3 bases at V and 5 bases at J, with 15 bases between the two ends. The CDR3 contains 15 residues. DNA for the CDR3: TGTGCCACCAGTGATCCGACAGTATCTACTGAGACCCAGTACTTC. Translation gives CATSDPTVSTETQYF.

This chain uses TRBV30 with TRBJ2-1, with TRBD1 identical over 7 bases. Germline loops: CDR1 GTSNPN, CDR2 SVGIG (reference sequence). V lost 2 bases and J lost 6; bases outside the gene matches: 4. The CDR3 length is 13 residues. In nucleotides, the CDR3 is TGTGCCTGGAGTATGGGACAGACCAATGAGCAGTTCTTC. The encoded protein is CAWSMGQTNEQFF.

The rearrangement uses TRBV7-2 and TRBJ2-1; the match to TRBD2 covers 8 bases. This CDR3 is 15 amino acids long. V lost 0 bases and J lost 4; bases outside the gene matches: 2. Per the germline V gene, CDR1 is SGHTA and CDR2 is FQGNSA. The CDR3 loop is CASSLARGVYNEQFF. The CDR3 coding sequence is TGTGCCAGCAGCTTAGCGCGGGGGGTTTACAATGAGCAGTTCTTC.

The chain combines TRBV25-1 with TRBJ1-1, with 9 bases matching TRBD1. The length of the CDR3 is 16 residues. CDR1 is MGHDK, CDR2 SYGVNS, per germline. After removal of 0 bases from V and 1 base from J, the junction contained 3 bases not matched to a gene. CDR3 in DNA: TGTGCCAGCAGTGAATACCGGACAGGGGAGAACACTGAAGCTTTCTTT. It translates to CASSEYRTGENTEAFF. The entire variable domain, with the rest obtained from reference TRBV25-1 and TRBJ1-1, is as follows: EADIYQTPRYLVIGTGKKITLECSQTMGHDKMYWYQQDPGMELHLIHYSYGVNSTEKGDLSSESTVSRIRTEHFPLTLESARPSHTSQYLCASSEYRTGENTEAFFGQGTRLTVV.

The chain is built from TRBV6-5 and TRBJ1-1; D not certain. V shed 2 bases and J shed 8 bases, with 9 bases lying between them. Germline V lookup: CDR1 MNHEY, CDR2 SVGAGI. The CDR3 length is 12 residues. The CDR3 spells CASSYQTKEAFF. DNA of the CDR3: TGTGCCAGCAGTTACCAGACAAAGGAAGCTTTCTTT.